The source of this T cell receptor (beta chain) is a study of blood T cells in healthy people across ages. Study outcomes and limitations: PBMC samples, being unsorted, prevented any conclusive comparison of naive and antigen-experienced cells. Roughly linear declines in TCR beta diversity per million T cells occurred with age. Aged donors had fewer naive CD4+ cells and lower diversity than long-lived donors.

Next came a second PCR, run for about 7 to 12 cycles, which used a sample-barcoded 5' primer along with a J-beta primer mix. One entry per CDR3 protein, called by TCRdb with MiXCR from the 5' RACE reads. The sample has more than 550,000 distinct CDR3 sequences; about 24% are singletons. The CDR3 is 13 amino acids. V was cut by 0 bases and J by 3 bases, with 5 bases left in between. Germline assignment: CDR1 MNHNY and CDR2 SVGAGI (reference sequence). This clonotype is a singleton in its sample. Its cognate antigen is unknown. Sequencing input: blood. The gene calls are TRBV6-6 and TRBJ1-2; D unresolved. This TCR was sampled from a man between 65 and 79 years old in good health. CDR3 DNA sequence: TGTGCCAGCAGTTACTCGATTGACTATGGCTACACCTTC. Protein sequence: CASSYSIDYGYTF.